This T cell receptor beta chain is from a study of CD8+CD57+ T cells in acquired aplastic anemia. About the research overall: Sorted CD4+ and CD8+ cells gave a mean 3.2 ug DNA, range 0.2 to 27.4 ug. Healthy donor CD4+ cell samples had a mean of about 10.8 million reads.

The trim removed 5 bases at V and 2 bases at J, leaving 7 bases unmatched. CDR1 is SNHLY, CDR2 FYNNEI, per germline. CDR3 size: 15 residues. Points from the study as a whole: Patients and controls had in common approximately 29 CD8+ CDR3 sequences. Patients showed no significant difference from controls in CD8+ Simpson's diversity.

For this clonotype: Antigen: not known.

Genomic DNA templated the TCR beta VDJ and CDR3 profiling. TCRdb reanalysed the reads using MiXCR and keeps one entry per CDR3 protein. The data show about 160,000 distinct CDR3 sequences, around 45% seen once. The TCR originated in a human donor in good health. This sequence joins TRBV2 and TRBJ2-3; 7 nucleotides line up with TRBD2. The sample was sorted CD4+, CD8+, or CD8+CD57+ T cells (not recorded which) from PBMCs. DNA for the CDR3: TGTGCCAGCAGTCAAAGACTAGCTAACACAGATACGCAGTATTTT. Its protein product is CASSQRLANTDTQYF.